A selection of T cell receptor beta chains follows, all from one sample in a study of beta chain features in type 1 diabetes. The table came from immunoSEQ multiplex PCR; TCRdb's copy has only in-frame clones and leaves some out. Of roughly 300,000 clones in the sample, over 7% were seen once. Sequencing used central memory CD4+ T cells from blood. These receptors all come from a man aged 30 to 45 with type 1 diabetes. CDR3s leave out the opening cysteine and the closing phenylalanine or tryptophan. The order of the fields is J gene, clone size, V gene, CDR3 protein. Rows may omit the clone size; those that give it use once, few, many or a size class.

TRBJ2-7 once TRBV27 ASSEGDLSYEQY
TRBJ1-5 . TRBV30 AWSVGQGGWQPQH
TRBJ2-3 . TRBV4-1 ASSQDLAGGSDTQY
TRBJ2-5 few TRBV18 ASSTGTRETQY
TRBJ2-4 . TRBV9 ASSDDRLVAKNIQY
TRBJ1-4 . TRBV27 ASSFSWAGGEKLF
TRBJ1-4 many TRBV4-3 ASSLSPKGNEKLF
TRBJ1-2 . TRBV4-3 ASRRTGANYGYT
TRBJ1-6 . TRBV4-3 ASSQGEGRTYNSPLH
TRBJ1-1 . TRBV13 ASSTLTGGTEAF
TRBJ2-7 few TRBV5-1 ASSADRVEQY
TRBJ2-3 . TRBV10-3 AIKGEGDTQY
TRBJ2-2 few TRBV7-2 ASSLSLAGAYGTGELF
TRBJ2-5 . TRBV5-8 ASSQPGRETQY
TRBJ2-5 many TRBV7-2 ASSLGAGEGTQY
TRBJ2-3 few TRBV5-1 ASSLSLSYDTQY
TRBJ2-5 . TRBV7-2 ASRDPQETQY
TRBJ2-7 . TRBV7-9 ASSLAGGPYEQY
TRBJ1-1 few TRBV18 ASSPIGGPGTEAF
TRBJ2-2 few TRBV9 ASSVGGFGELF
TRBJ2-5 . TRBV10-3 AISEASGRQETQY
TRBJ1-5 . TRBV27 ASSLQGMQPQH
TRBJ2-1 many TRBV7-2 ASSAGGPNEQF
TRBJ2-7 few TRBV7-2 ASSLGAGRTYEQY
TRBJ2-3 . TRBV9 ASSVGVATTDTQY
TRBJ1-2 few TRBV7-2 ASSQQAGTGNYGYT
TRBJ2-5 few TRBV5-1 ASSFSGGRQETQY
TRBJ1-4 . TRBV14 ASSLLTGAGEKLF
TRBJ1-4 . TRBV6-5 ASSLGQEKLF